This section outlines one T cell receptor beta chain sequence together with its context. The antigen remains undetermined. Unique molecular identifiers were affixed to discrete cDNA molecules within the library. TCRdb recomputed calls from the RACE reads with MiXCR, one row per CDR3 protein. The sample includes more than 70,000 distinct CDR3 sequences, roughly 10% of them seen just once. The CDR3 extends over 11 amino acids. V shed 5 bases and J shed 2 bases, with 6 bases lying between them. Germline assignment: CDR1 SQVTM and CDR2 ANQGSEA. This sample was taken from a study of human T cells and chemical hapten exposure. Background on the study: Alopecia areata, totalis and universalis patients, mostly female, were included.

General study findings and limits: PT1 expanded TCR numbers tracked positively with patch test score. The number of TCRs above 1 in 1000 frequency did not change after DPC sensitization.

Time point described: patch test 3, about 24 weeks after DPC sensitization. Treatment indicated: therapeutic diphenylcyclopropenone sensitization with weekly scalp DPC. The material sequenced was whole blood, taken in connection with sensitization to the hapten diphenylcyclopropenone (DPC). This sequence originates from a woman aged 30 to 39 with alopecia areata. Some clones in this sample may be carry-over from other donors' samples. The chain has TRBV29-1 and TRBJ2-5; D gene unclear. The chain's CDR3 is CSVQQQETQYF. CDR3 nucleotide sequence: TGCAGCGTTCAACAGCAAGAGACCCAGTACTTC.